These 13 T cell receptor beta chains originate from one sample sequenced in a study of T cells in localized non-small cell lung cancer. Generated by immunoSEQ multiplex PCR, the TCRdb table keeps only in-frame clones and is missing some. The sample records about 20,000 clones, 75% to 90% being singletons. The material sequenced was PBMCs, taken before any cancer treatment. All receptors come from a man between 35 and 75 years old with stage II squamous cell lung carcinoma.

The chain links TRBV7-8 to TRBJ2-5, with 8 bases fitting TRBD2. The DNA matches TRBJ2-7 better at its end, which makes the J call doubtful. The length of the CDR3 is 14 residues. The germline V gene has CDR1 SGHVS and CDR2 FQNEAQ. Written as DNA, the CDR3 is TGTGCCAGCCGGACGGGGACTAGCTCCTACGAGCAGTACTTC. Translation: CASRTGTSSYEQYF.

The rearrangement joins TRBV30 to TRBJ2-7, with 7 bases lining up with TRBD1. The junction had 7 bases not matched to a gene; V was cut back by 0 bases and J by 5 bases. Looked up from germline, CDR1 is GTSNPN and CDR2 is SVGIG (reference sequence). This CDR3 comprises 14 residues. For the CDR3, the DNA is TGTGCCTGGAGTGTACTGAGGCAGGGGGACGAGCAGTACTTC. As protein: CAWSVLRQGDEQYF. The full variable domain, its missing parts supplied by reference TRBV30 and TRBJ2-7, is SQTIHQWPATLVQPVGSPLSLECTVEGTSNPNLYWYRQAAGRGLQLLFYSVGIGQISSEVPQNLSASRPQDRQFILSSKKLLLSDSGFYLCAWSVLRQGDEQYFGPGTRLTVT.

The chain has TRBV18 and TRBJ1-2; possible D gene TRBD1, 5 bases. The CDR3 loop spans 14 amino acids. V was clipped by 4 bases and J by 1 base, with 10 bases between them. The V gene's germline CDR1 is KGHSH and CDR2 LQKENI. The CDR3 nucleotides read TGTGCCAGCTCACGCGGGGCTAGTAACTATGGCTACACCTTC. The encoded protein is CASSRGASNYGYTF.

The CDR3 is CASSEALGRNYAPEAFF. CDR3 DNA sequence: TGTGCCAGCAGTGAAGCGCTGGGGAGGAATTATGCCCCTGAAGCTTTCTTT. The gene calls are TRBV6-1 and TRBJ1-1; D gene uncertain. There are 17 residues in the CDR3. Germline lookup yields CDR1 MNHNS and CDR2 SASEGT. Trimming took 0 bases from V and 6 from J, leaving 20 bases between them.

The CDR3 region has the DNA TGCGCCAGCAGCTTGGATGGGGGGTTACGCAATGAGCAGTTCTTC. Encoded protein: CASSLDGGLRNEQFF. The chain has TRBV5-1 and TRBJ2-1; perhaps TRBD2 as D (6 bases). V lost 0 bases and J lost 6, with 13 bases in between. The CDR3 has 15 amino acids. CDR1 is SGHRS, CDR2 YFSETQ, per germline.

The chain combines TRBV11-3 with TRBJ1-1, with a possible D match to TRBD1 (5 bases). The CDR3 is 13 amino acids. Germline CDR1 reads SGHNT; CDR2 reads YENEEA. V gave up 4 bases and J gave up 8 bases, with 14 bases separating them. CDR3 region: CASSSYQGSEAFF. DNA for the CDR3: TGTGCCAGCAGCTCATACCAGGGCTCAGAAGCTTTCTTT.

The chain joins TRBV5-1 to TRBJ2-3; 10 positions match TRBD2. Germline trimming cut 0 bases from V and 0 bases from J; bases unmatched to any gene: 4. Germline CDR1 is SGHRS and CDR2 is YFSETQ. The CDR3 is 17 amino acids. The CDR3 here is CASSLVLAGASTDTQYF. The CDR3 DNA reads TGCGCCAGCAGCTTGGTCCTAGCGGGGGCCAGCACAGATACGCAGTATTTT.

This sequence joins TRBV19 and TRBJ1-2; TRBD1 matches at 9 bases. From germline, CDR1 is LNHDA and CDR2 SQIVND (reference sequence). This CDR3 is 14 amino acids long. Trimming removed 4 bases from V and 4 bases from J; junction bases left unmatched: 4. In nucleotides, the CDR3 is TGTGCCAGTAGTAGGGACAGGGAAGTCTATGGCTACACCTTC. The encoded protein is CASSRDREVYGYTF.

The CDR3 sequence: CASSPRGNTEAFF. The DNA for the CDR3 is TGTGCCAGCTCACCGAGGGGGAACACTGAAGCTTTCTTT. The gene calls are TRBV18 and TRBJ1-1; tentatively, D is TRBD1 (5 bases). Germline assignment: CDR1 KGHSH and CDR2 LQKENI. V dropped 3 bases and J dropped 1 base, with 6 bases sitting between them. The CDR3 is 13 amino acids.

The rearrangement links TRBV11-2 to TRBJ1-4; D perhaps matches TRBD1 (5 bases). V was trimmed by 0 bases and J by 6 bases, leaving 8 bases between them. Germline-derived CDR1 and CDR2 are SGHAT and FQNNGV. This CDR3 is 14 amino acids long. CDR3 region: CASSLDRVHEKLFF. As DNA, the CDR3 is TGTGCCAGCAGCTTAGACAGGGTCCATGAAAAACTGTTTTTT.

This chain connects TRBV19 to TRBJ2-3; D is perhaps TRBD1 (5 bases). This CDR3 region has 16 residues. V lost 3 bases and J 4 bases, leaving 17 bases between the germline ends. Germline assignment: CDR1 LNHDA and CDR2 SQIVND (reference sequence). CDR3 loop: CASSIVQGRGPDTQYF. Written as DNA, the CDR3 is TGTGCCAGTAGTATTGTGCAGGGAAGGGGCCCAGATACGCAGTATTTT. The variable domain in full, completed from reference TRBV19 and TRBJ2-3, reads DGGITQSPKYLFRKEGQNVTLSCEQNLNHDAMYWYRQDPGQGLRLIYYSQIVNDFQKGDIAEGYSVSREKKESFPLTVTSAQKNPTAFYLCASSIVQGRGPDTQYFGPGTRLTVL.

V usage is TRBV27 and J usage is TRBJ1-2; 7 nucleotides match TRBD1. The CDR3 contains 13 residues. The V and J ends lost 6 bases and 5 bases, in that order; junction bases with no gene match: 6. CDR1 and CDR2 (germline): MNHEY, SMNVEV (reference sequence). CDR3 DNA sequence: TGTGCCAGCAGCGCAGACAGGGATTATGGCTACACCTTC. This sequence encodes CASSADRDYGYTF.

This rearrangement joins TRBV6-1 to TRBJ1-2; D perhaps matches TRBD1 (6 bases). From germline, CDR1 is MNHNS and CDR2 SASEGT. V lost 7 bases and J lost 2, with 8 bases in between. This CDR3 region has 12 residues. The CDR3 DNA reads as TGTGCCAGCATCGACAGGAACTATGGCTACACCTTC. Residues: CASIDRNYGYTF.